Below are 19 T cell receptor beta chains sequenced from a single sample in a study of Ad26.COV2.S vaccination and SARS-CoV-2 variants. As to treatment: roughly 20 received Ad26.COV2.S at low or high dose, single or two shots; roughly five received placebo; per-sample allocation not given. Day 63 after the first injection of vaccine or placebo was the sampling time. Produced via immunoSEQ multiplex PCR; TCRdb's table is partial and in-frame only. This sample carries 300,000 to 400,000 clones, around 87% of them seen once, and the ten largest clones take about 3%. The material was peripheral blood, obtained in a trial of Ad26.COV2.S vaccine versus placebo. The source is a person between 18 and 65 years old who received the Ad26.COV2.S COVID-19 vaccine or a placebo.

The rearrangement uses TRBV19 and TRBJ1-2; the match to TRBD1 covers 10 bases. J was trimmed by 8 bases and V by 3 bases; bases with no gene match: 15. Germline-derived CDR1 and CDR2 are LNHDA and SQIVND (reference sequence). The CDR3 extends over 17 amino acids. This CDR3 reads CASSIVGNRDRGLGYTF. The CDR3 bases are TGTGCCAGTAGTATCGTGGGAAACCGGGACAGGGGATTGGGCTACACCTTC.

This chain uses TRBV3-1 (or the pseudogene TRBV3-2) with TRBJ2-2, with 11 nucleotides matching TRBD1. The CDR3 has 14 amino acids. Germline V gene sequence: CDR1 LGHDT, CDR2 YNNKEL (reference sequence). V shed 8 bases and J 3 bases; nucleotides not matched to a gene: 2. The chain's CDR3 is CASRTGGDTGELFF. CDR3 DNA: TGTGCCAGCCGGACAGGGGGCGACACCGGGGAGCTGTTTTTT.

The J gene is TRBJ2-7, the V gene TRBV6-5; 7 bases align to TRBD2. With V trimmed by 5 bases and J by 3 bases, 7 bases remained unmatched. Germline V lookup: CDR1 MNHEY, CDR2 SVGAGI. There are 14 residues in the CDR3. In nucleotides, the CDR3 is TGTGCCAGCAGTCCGAACTGGGGGGGCTACGAGCAGTACTTC. Protein sequence: CASSPNWGGYEQYF.

This clone showed up just once. This rearrangement joins TRBV4-3 to TRBJ1-1; 10 bases map to TRBD1. In germline, CDR1 is LGHNA, CDR2 YSLEER. Germline trimming cut 0 bases from V and 6 bases from J; bases unmatched to any gene: 4. The CDR3 length is 15 residues. The CDR3, as DNA: TGCGCCAGCAGCCAAGAGGACAGGGGGGTTCCTGAAGCTTTCTTT. It specifies CASSQEDRGVPEAFF.

The chain uses TRBV7-9 and TRBJ2-7; no clear D gene. V was shortened by 4 bases and J by 8 bases, with 9 bases between the two germline ends. Germline CDR1 and CDR2: SEHNR and FQNEAQ (reference sequence). The CDR3 extends over 11 amino acids. CDR3 sequence (DNA): TGTGCCAGCAGCTCCAGTGGACAGCAGTACTTC. It yields the protein CASSSSGQQYF. The complete variable domain, with remaining parts taken from reference TRBV7-9 and TRBJ2-7, reads DTGVSQNPRHKITKRGQNVTFRCDPISEHNRLYWYRQTLGQGPEFLTYFQNEAQLEKSRLLSDRFSAERPKGSFSTLEIQRTEQGDSAMYLCASSSSGQQYFGPGTRLTVT.

The sample holds one count of this clone. This chain joins TRBV5-6 and TRBJ1-5; D call uncertain. V shed 0 bases and J shed 11 bases, with 12 bases lying between them. This CDR3 has 13 amino acids. From germline, CDR1 is SGHDT and CDR2 YYEEEE. The DNA for the CDR3 is TGTGCCAGCAGCTTGGCCGGAGGTACGGCCCAGCATTTT. Protein: CASSLAGGTAQHF.

The J gene is TRBJ2-7, the V gene TRBV27; D ambiguous. The V gene's germline CDR1 is MNHEY and CDR2 SMNVEV (reference sequence). With 0 bases removed from V and 5 bases from J, the gap between germline ends came to 17 bases. CDR3 size: 16 residues. The CDR3 coding sequence is TGTGCCAGCAGTTTATCTGCCGCGTCCTATACCCACGAGCAGTACTTC. Translation gives CASSLSAASYTHEQYF.

The V call is TRBV7-3, the J call TRBJ2-1; 9 bases line up with TRBD1. This CDR3 is built from 14 residues. The V segment lost 4 bases and the J segment 6 bases; nucleotides outside the gene matches: 4. Germline CDR1 and CDR2: SGHTA and FQGTGA. In DNA form, the CDR3 reads TGTGCCAGCAGCTCCGGGACAGGGCTCAATGAGCAGTTCTTC. It codes for CASSSGTGLNEQFF.

The genes are TRBV30 and TRBJ1-3; the D is unclear. Trimming removed 5 bases from V and 4 bases from J, with 6 bases in between. Germline V gives CDR1 GTSNPN, CDR2 SVGIG (reference sequence). The CDR3 runs 11 residues. CDR3 nucleotide sequence: TGTGCCTGGGGAGGAGGAAACACCATATATTTT. Encoded protein: CAWGGGNTIYF. The variable domain in full, completed from reference TRBV30 and TRBJ1-3, reads SQTIHQWPATLVQPVGSPLSLECTVEGTSNPNLYWYRQAAGRGLQLLFYSVGIGQISSEVPQNLSASRPQDRQFILSSKKLLLSDSGFYLCAWGGGNTIYFGEGSWLTVV.

The chain has TRBV13 and TRBJ1-3; D is uncertain. Germline V gives CDR1 PRHDT, CDR2 FYEKMQ (reference sequence). Trimming stripped 7 bases from V and 1 base from J, with 11 bases between. The CDR3 sequence is 14 residues long. The CDR3 DNA is TGTGCCAGCACCCTTATAGGATCTGGAAACACCATATATTTT. It yields the protein CASTLIGSGNTIYF.

The J gene is TRBJ2-5, the V gene TRBV4-1, with 7 bases matching TRBD1. Germline trimming cut 5 bases from V and 4 bases from J; bases unmatched to any gene: 13. The CDR3 extends over 16 amino acids. Looked up from germline, CDR1 is MGHRA and CDR2 is YSYEKL. CDR3 nucleotide sequence: TGCGCCAGCAGCTCAACAAACAGGGGATTAGGAGAGACCCAGTACTTC. Its protein product is CASSSTNRGLGETQYF.

The chain employs TRBV7-9 and TRBJ1-4, with D uncertain. V was trimmed by 1 base and J by 4 bases, leaving 10 bases between them. The CDR3 is 15 residues long. Germline CDR1 reads SEHNR; CDR2 reads FQNEAQ (reference sequence). CDR3 coding DNA: TGTGCCAGCAGCTTAGAAAGGCAGCTTAATGAAAAACTGTTTTTT. Translation: CASSLERQLNEKLFF.

The V and J genes are TRBV30 and TRBJ2-7, with D unresolved. The germline V gene has CDR1 GTSNPN and CDR2 SVGIG (reference sequence). The CDR3 loop spans 12 amino acids. The V end was cut by 3 bases, the J end by 1 base, with 7 bases between. The CDR3 is CAWRGGSYEQYF. As DNA, the CDR3 is TGTGCCTGGAGGGGCGGTTCCTACGAGCAGTACTTC.

The chain combines TRBV14 with TRBJ2-7; D is possibly TRBD1 (6 bases). CDR3 length: 14 amino acids. Germline loops: CDR1 SGHDN, CDR2 FVKESK. Trimming took 0 bases from V and 7 from J, leaving 13 bases between them. CDR3 sequence: CASSQETGPLEQYF. The CDR3 DNA sequence: TGTGCCAGCAGCCAAGAGACAGGACCTTTAGAGCAGTACTTC. The full variable domain, in which reference TRBV14 and TRBJ2-7 provide the parts outside the CDR3, is EAGVTQFPSHSVIEKGQTVTLRCDPISGHDNLYWYRRVMGKEIKFLLHFVKESKQDESGMPNNRFLAERTGGTYSTLKVQPAELEDSGVYFCASSQETGPLEQYFGPGTRLTVT.

The chain combines TRBV30 with TRBJ2-5; perhaps TRBD2 as D (5 bases). The CDR3 is 14 residues long. Deletions cut 4 bases from V and 2 bases from J, with 14 bases between. Germline loops: CDR1 GTSNPN, CDR2 SVGIG (reference sequence). CDR3: CAWTKADLQETQYF. The CDR3 DNA reads TGTGCCTGGACCAAAGCGGACTTACAAGAGACCCAGTACTTC.

The genes are TRBV19 and TRBJ2-7, with 9 bases lining up with TRBD2. The CDR3 has 14 amino acids. V trimming: 5 bases; J trimming: 4 bases; junction bases outside the gene matches: 6. Germline CDR1 reads LNHDA; CDR2 reads SQIVND (reference sequence). The CDR3 region is CASSPGLAGYEQYF. CDR3 bases: TGTGCCAGTAGTCCGGGACTAGCTGGATACGAGCAGTACTTC.

A few counts support this clone. The chain carries TRBV14 and TRBJ1-5; no clear D gene. The CDR3 covers 13 residues. Per the germline V gene, CDR1 is SGHDN and CDR2 is FVKESK. Trimming took off 5 bases at V and 4 bases at J, with 9 bases between the two ends. The CDR3 sequence: CASSRVGNQPQHF. CDR3 sequence (DNA): TGTGCCAGCAGCAGAGTGGGAAATCAGCCCCAGCATTTT. The entire variable domain, with the rest obtained from reference TRBV14 and TRBJ1-5, is as follows: EAGVTQFPSHSVIEKGQTVTLRCDPISGHDNLYWYRRVMGKEIKFLLHFVKESKQDESGMPNNRFLAERTGGTYSTLKVQPAELEDSGVYFCASSRVGNQPQHFGDGTRLSIL.

The chain uses TRBV7-2 and TRBJ1-1, with D unresolved. The ends were cut back, 1 base at V and 3 bases at J, with 9 bases in the middle. The CDR3 length is 14 residues. The germline V gene has CDR1 SGHTA and CDR2 FQGNSA. Here the CDR3 DNA reads TGTGCCAGCAGCTTAGAGGGCGGCTACACTGAAGCTTTCTTT. Residues: CASSLEGGYTEAFF.

The chain couples TRBV19 to TRBJ1-2; D ambiguous. The CDR3 covers 15 residues. The ends were cut back, 2 bases at V and 2 bases at J, with 12 bases in the middle. In germline, CDR1 is LNHDA, CDR2 SQIVND (reference sequence). The CDR3 DNA reads as TGTGCCAGTAGTATATCTGGACTGGGAAACTATGGCTACACCTTC. Translating it yields CASSISGLGNYGYTF.